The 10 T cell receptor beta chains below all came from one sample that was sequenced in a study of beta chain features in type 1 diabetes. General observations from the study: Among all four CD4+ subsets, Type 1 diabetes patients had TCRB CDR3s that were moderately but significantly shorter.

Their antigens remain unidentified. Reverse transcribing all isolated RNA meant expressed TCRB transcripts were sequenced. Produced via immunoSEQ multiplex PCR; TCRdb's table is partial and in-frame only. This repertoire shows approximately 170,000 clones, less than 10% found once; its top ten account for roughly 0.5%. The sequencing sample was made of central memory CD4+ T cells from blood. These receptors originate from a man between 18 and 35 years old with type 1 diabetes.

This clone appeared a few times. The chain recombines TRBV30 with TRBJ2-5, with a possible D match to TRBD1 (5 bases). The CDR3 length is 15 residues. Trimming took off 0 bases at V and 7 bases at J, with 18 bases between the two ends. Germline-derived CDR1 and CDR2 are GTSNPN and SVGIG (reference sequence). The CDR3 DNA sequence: TGTGCCTGGAGTGTAGGGTCCAGGGCCGGTTTGACCCAGTACTTC. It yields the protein CAWSVGSRAGLTQYF.

The CDR3 protein is CASSQGMVDTGELFF. The DNA for the CDR3 is TGTGCCAGCTCACAGGGGATGGTCGACACCGGGGAGCTGTTTTTT. J is TRBJ2-2 and V is TRBV18, with a weak D call TRBD1 (5 bases). The CDR3 is 15 amino acids. In germline, CDR1 is KGHSH, CDR2 LQKENI. V shed 4 bases and J shed 3 bases, with 12 bases lying between them.

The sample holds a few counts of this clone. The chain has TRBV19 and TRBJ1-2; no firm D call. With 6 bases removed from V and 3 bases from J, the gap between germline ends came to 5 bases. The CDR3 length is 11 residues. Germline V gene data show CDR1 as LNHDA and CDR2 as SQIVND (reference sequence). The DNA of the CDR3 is TGTGCCAGTAGCACTTACTATGGCTACACCTTC. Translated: CASSTYYGYTF.

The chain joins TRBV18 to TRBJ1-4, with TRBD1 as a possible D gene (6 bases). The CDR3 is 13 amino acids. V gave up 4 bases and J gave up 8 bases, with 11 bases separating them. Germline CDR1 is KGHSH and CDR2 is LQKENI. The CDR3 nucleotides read TGTGCCAGCTCACAACAGGGTTGGGAAAAACTGTTTTTT. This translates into CASSQQGWEKLFF.

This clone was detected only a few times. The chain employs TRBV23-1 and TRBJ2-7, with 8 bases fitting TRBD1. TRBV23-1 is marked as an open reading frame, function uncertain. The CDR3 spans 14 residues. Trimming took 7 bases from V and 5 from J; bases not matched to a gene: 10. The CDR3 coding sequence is TGCGCCAGCACCATGGACAGGGTGATTAACGAGCAGTACTTC. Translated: CASTMDRVINEQYF.

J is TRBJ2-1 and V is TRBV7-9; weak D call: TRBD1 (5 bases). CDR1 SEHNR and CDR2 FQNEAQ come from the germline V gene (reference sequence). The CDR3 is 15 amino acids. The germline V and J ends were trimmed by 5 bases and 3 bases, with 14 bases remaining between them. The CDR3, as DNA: TGTGCCAGCAGCCCTCACGGACAAGACTACAATGAGCAGTTCTTC. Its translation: CASSPHGQDYNEQFF.

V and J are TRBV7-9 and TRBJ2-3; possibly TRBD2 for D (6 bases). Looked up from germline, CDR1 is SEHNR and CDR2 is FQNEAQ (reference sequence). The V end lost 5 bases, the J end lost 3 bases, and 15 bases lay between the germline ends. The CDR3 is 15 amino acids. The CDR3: CASSLSRGLTDTQYF. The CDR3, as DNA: TGTGCCAGCAGCCTCTCGCGGGGTCTGACAGATACGCAGTATTTT.

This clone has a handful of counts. The CDR3 region is CASSLSGGGYHEQYF. The CDR3 DNA is TGCGCCAGCAGCTTGTCTGGCGGGGGGTACCACGAGCAGTACTTC. V and J are TRBV5-1 and TRBJ2-7; 8 nucleotides match TRBD2. Germline lookup yields CDR1 SGHRS and CDR2 YFSETQ. J was trimmed by 5 bases and V by 1 base; bases with no gene match: 8. CDR3 length equals 15 residues.

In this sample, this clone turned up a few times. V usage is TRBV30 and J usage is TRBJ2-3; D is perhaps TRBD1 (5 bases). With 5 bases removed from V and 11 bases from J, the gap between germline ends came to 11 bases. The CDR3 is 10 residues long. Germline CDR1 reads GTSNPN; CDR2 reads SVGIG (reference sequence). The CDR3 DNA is TGTGCCTGGGCGGACCAGGGGCAGTATTTT. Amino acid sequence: CAWADQGQYF. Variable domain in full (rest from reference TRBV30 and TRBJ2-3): SQTIHQWPATLVQPVGSPLSLECTVEGTSNPNLYWYRQAAGRGLQLLFYSVGIGQISSEVPQNLSASRPQDRQFILSSKKLLLSDSGFYLCAWADQGQYFGPGTRLTVL.

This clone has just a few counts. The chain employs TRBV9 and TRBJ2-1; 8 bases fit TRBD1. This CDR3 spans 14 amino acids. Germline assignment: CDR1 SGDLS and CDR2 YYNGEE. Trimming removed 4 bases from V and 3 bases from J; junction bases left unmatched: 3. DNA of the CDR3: TGTGCCAGCAGCCCTACAGGGGGCTACAATGAGCAGTTCTTC. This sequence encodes CASSPTGGYNEQFF.